Each of the 22 T cell receptor beta chains below was sequenced from the same sample in a study of read filtering for tumor transcriptome and immune sequencing. Molecular barcoded adaptors covering alpha/delta and beta/gamma chains were used on 400 ng RNA. MiXCR was run by TCRdb on the reads, yielding one entry per CDR3 protein. Among some 25,000 distinct CDR3 sequences listed, roughly 19% were seen once. Specimen: a population of CD138-negative cells sorted from bone marrow. The origin of the receptors is a donor at least 40 years old with multiple myeloma.

The table lists this clonotype with many counts. The CDR3 nucleotides are TGCAGCGTTGAGGGGGGACAGGGCGAGCCCCAGCATTTT. As protein: CSVEGGQGEPQHF. V usage is TRBV29-1 and J usage is TRBJ1-5; 9 bases are a match to TRBD1. Trimming at V came to 3 bases and at J to 8 bases, leaving 5 bases not matched to a gene. The CDR3 has 13 amino acids. Germline V lookup: CDR1 SQVTM, CDR2 ANQGSEA.

This clonotype was picked up many times. The chain is built from TRBV5-1 and TRBJ2-7; D not resolved. V lost 0 bases and J lost 7, with 17 bases in between. The CDR3 runs 15 residues. Germline values: CDR1 SGHRS, CDR2 YFSETQ. In nucleotides, the CDR3 is TGCGCCAGCAGCTTGGGTGAAAGGCTCCCCTCAGAGCAGTACTTC. It translates to CASSLGERLPSEQYF.

Concerning this clonotype: This likely traces to a read error, being one base from a far larger clone. The CDR3 reads CASSLNVREPDIEQFF. CDR3 DNA: TGTGCCAGCAGCTTAAACGTCAGGGAGCCGGACATTGAGCAGTTCTTC. The rearrangement links TRBV7-2 to TRBJ2-1; D assignment may be TRBD1 or TRBD2 (5 bases each). Per germline, CDR1 SGHTA and CDR2 FQGNSA. This CDR3 is 16 amino acids long. Trimming took off 2 bases at V and 9 bases at J, with 20 bases between the two ends.

There are many counts of this clonotype. V and J are TRBV3-1 and TRBJ2-1, with D possibly being TRBD2 (6 bases). In germline, CDR1 is LGHDT, CDR2 YNNKEL (reference sequence). Trimming took 2 bases from V and 4 from J, leaving 15 bases between them. The CDR3 loop spans 16 amino acids. The CDR3 sequence: CASSQTSGENYNEQFF. The CDR3 DNA reads as TGTGCCAGCAGCCAAACGTCGGGAGAGAATTACAATGAGCAGTTCTTC.

Concerning this clonotype: A much more abundant neighbour one base away suggests this may be a read error. It is likely a read error, because the conserved phenylalanine at the end of the CDR3 is missing. The CDR3 spells CASSEMGGGGYTL. In nucleotides, the CDR3 is TGTGCCAGCAGTGAAATGGGGGGTGGCGGCTACACCCTC. The chain joins TRBV6-1 to TRBJ1-2, with D perhaps TRBD1 (5 bases). The CDR3 length is 13 residues. The V and J ends lost 2 bases and 8 bases respectively, with 12 bases between them. Germline assignment: CDR1 MNHNS and CDR2 SASEGT.

There are many counts of this clonotype. The chain couples TRBV5-1 to TRBJ2-7, with 7 bases aligning to TRBD2. CDR3 length: 13 residues. J lost 2 bases, V lost 5 bases, and 4 bases had no gene match. Germline V lookup: CDR1 SGHRS, CDR2 YFSETQ. The CDR3 protein is CASRVAGAYEQYF. CDR3 nucleotide sequence: TGCGCCAGCAGAGTAGCGGGCGCCTACGAGCAGTACTTC.

This clonotype was recorded many times. The chain employs TRBV6-1 and TRBJ2-1, with 8 bases lining up with TRBD2. The CDR3 has 14 amino acids. V shed 3 bases and J 4 bases; nucleotides not matched to a gene: 2. Germline V CDR1 and CDR2: MNHNS, SASEGT. CDR3 bases: TGTGCCAGCAGTGATGTAGCGGGATACAATGAGCAGTTCTTC. It yields the protein CASSDVAGYNEQFF.

This clonotype was detected many times. This chain uses TRBV3-1 with TRBJ2-1; D perhaps matches TRBD2 (5 bases). CDR1 LGHDT and CDR2 YNNKEL come from the germline V gene (reference sequence). The CDR3 is made up of 14 amino acids. The V and J ends lost 4 bases and 4 bases respectively, with 11 bases between them. The CDR3 DNA reads TGTGCCAGCAGCCTCAGGACTGATTACAATGAGCAGTTCTTC. It yields the protein CASSLRTDYNEQFF.

Of note for this clonotype: The CDR3 end shows no conserved phenylalanine or tryptophan, and so a read error is likely. The chain is built from TRBV6-2 or TRBV6-3 and TRBJ2-2, with D uncertain. CDR3 length: 12 residues. Germline CDR1 and CDR2: MNHEY and SVGEGT. Deletions cut 5 bases from V and 12 bases from J, with 13 bases between. DNA for the CDR3: TGTGCCAGCAGTGAATTATCCTGGAAGCTGTTTCTT. Translated: CASSELSWKLFL.

A word on this clonotype: This likely comes from a read error, as the CDR3 has no conserved phenylalanine or tryptophan at its end. The J gene is TRBJ2-7, the V gene TRBV5-4; D is unresolved. The V end was cut by 6 bases, the J end by 7 bases, with 14 bases between. CDR1 and CDR2 (germline): SGHNT, YYREEE (reference sequence). CDR3 length: 12 residues. CDR3 coding DNA: TGTGCCAGCATCGGACCCTTGGAGGAGCAGTACATC. It translates to CASIGPLEEQYI.

This clonotype came up many times. The chain combines TRBV3-1 with TRBJ2-2; D is unresolved. V lost 1 base and J 2 bases, leaving 11 bases between the germline ends. This CDR3 spans 16 amino acids. Germline CDR1 reads LGHDT; CDR2 reads YNNKEL (reference sequence). CDR3 loop: CASSQAVGANTGELFF. CDR3 bases: TGTGCCAGCAGCCAAGCGGTAGGTGCCAACACCGGGGAGCTGTTTTTT.

This clonotype was observed many times. V usage is TRBV4-1 and J usage is TRBJ2-5; 9 nucleotides align to TRBD1. The CDR3 is 18 residues long. Germline trimming cut 1 base from V and 4 bases from J; bases unmatched to any gene: 13. CDR1 is MGHRA, CDR2 YSYEKL, per germline. CDR3 amino acids: CASSQGVTRQGVGETQYF. In nucleotides, the CDR3 is TGCGCCAGCAGCCAAGGAGTGACTCGACAGGGGGTCGGAGAGACCCAGTACTTC.

This clonotype was counted ten times or more. The chain recombines TRBV9 with TRBJ2-7; 8 positions agree with TRBD2. The germline V gene encodes CDR1 SGDLS and CDR2 YYNGEE. V lost 3 bases, J lost 0 bases, and 8 bases stayed unmatched. This CDR3 is 16 amino acids long. The CDR3 region is CASSAGSGTSSYEQYF. DNA for the CDR3: TGTGCCAGCAGCGCGGGTAGCGGGACCAGCTCCTACGAGCAGTACTTC.

This clonotype turned up a few times. This chain uses TRBV7-9 with TRBJ2-1; TRBD1 or TRBD2 may be the D gene (5 bases each). The germline gives CDR1 SEHNR, CDR2 FQNEAQ (reference sequence). The length of the CDR3 is 16 residues. V dropped 1 base and J dropped 7 bases, with 17 bases sitting between them. The CDR3: CASSLGGGSLENEQFF. CDR3 DNA: TGTGCCAGCAGCTTAGGTGGGGGATCCCTCGAGAATGAGCAGTTCTTC.

In the case of this clonotype: A read error is the likely source, as a far larger clone sits one nucleotide away. The chain couples TRBV10-2 to TRBJ2-7, with TRBD2 identical over 12 bases. V gave up 6 bases and J gave up 7 bases; unmatched junction bases: 10. The CDR3 extends over 15 amino acids. The germline gives CDR1 WSHSY, CDR2 SAAADI. The CDR3 DNA reads TGCGCCAGCAGCCTACTAGCGGGAGGCTACAATGAGCAGTACTTC. Residues: CASSLLAGGYNEQYF.

This clonotype was counted ten times or more. CDR3: CASSQAGTSGKGKLFF. CDR3 sequence (DNA): TGTGCCAGCAGCCAAGCAGGGACTAGCGGGAAGGGAAAGCTGTTTTTT. The chain combines TRBV7-9 with TRBJ2-2; 13 nucleotides agree with TRBD2. Germline-derived CDR1 and CDR2 are SEHNR and FQNEAQ (reference sequence). The J segment lost 12 bases and the V segment lost 5 bases, leaving 12 bases of the junction unmatched. The CDR3 is 16 amino acids.

This clonotype is deemed medium-sized (0.01 to 0.1%). The genes are TRBV30 and TRBJ2-1, with 13 bases matching TRBD2. The V segment lost 3 bases and the J segment 6 bases; nucleotides outside the gene matches: 2. This CDR3 is built from 14 residues. Germline V gene sequence: CDR1 GTSNPN, CDR2 SVGIG (reference sequence). The CDR3, as DNA: TGTGCCTGGAGAGGACTAGCGGGAGTCAATGAGCAGTTCTTC. Translated: CAWRGLAGVNEQFF.

At least ten counts were recorded for this clonotype. The V gene is TRBV5-5, the J gene TRBJ2-7; 8 bases agree with TRBD2. V trimming: 4 bases; J trimming: 4 bases; junction bases outside the gene matches: 10. Germline loops: CDR1 SGHKS, CDR2 YYEKEE (reference sequence). This CDR3 is 15 amino acids long. CDR3 sequence: CASSPPGTREYEQYF. In DNA, the CDR3 is TGTGCCAGCAGCCCACCCGGGACTAGGGAGTACGAGCAGTACTTC. The variable domain in full, with the rest retrieved from reference TRBV5-5 and TRBJ2-7, is DAGVTQSPTHLIKTRGQQVTLRCSPISGHKSVSWYQQVLGQGPQFIFQYYEKEERGRGNFPDRFSARQFPNYSSELNVNALLLGDSALYLCASSPPGTREYEQYFGPGTRLTVT.

This clonotype was counted many times. The chain combines TRBV11-2 with TRBJ2-1; no definite D call. This CDR3 is built from 13 residues. The germline V gene has CDR1 SGHAT and CDR2 FQNNGV. Trimming removed 3 bases at V and 6 bases at J, with 9 bases between. The CDR3 protein is CASSFIGSNEQFF. The CDR3 DNA reads as TGTGCCAGCAGCTTTATAGGATCCAATGAGCAGTTCTTC.

On this clonotype itself: One junction end disagrees with the germline gene, perhaps due to a read error. The gene calls are TRBV2 and TRBJ2-7, with D perhaps TRBD2 (6 bases). CDR3 size: 13 residues. Germline CDR1 reads SNHLY; CDR2 reads FYNNEI. CDR3 region: CASSEWRGYEQSF. CDR3 nucleotide sequence: TGTGCCAGCAGTGAATGGCGGGGCTACGAGCAGTCCTTC.

A note on this clonotype: The junction and the germline gene differ at one end; a read error may be behind it. V usage is TRBV7-9 and J usage is TRBJ1-1; unclear D gene. The CDR3 consists of 13 residues. The germline gives CDR1 SEHNR, CDR2 FQNEAQ (reference sequence). The CDR3 DNA follows: TGTGCCAGCACCGCCCGGGCAGACACTGAAACTTTCTTT. Protein sequence: CASTARADTETFF.

This clonotype was counted many times. The chain is built from TRBV20-1 and TRBJ1-2; 7 bases agree with TRBD1. Germline-derived CDR1 and CDR2 are DFQATT and SNEGSKA (reference sequence). The CDR3 spans 14 residues. The ends lost 3 bases at V and 5 bases at J; junction bases unmatched: 9. Written as DNA, the CDR3 is TGCAGTGCTAGGGCAGGCGGGACAGCTTATGGCTACACCTTC. Translation gives CSARAGGTAYGYTF.